This record concerns one TCR beta chain sequence. Its antigen is still unknown. PCR was performed using 60 Vbeta and 13 Jbeta primers. Libraries were prepared by immunoSEQ multiplex PCR; TCRdb keeps only in-frame clonotypes and omits some of them. The sample records 160,000 or so clones, less than 90% being singletons. This specimen comes from a study of cytomegalovirus exposure and HLA in healthy donors. Study-level results: Among CMV-associated TCR beta chains, most appeared HLA-restricted in a later analysis. It was shown in a later analysis that HLA-associated TCR beta chains were more clonally expanded than other, equally common chains. The authors later found TCR association rates varying by HLA locus, with DRB1 most and HLA-C fewest.

Germline V gene lookup returns CDR1 MNHEY and CDR2 SMNVEV (reference sequence). The CDR3 totals 15 residues. V shed 6 bases, J shed 6 bases, and the junction held 10 bases outside the gene matches. Sequenced sample: PBMCs. V is TRBV27 and J is TRBJ2-1; 8 nucleotides align to TRBD2. The TCR originated in a man aged 45-65 years in good health and CMV-seropositive. Here the CDR3 reads CASRDKAGAPNEQFF. CDR3 sequence (DNA): TGTGCCAGCAGGGATAAAGCGGGAGCCCCCAATGAGCAGTTCTTC.